This T cell receptor beta chain was found in a study of T cells after yellow fever vaccination (dated by TCRdb to about 2019). About the full investigation: The SMART-Seq v4 Ultra Low Input RNA kit was used to prepare libraries from fractions with low cell numbers. To follow T-cell clones before and after primary and booster YFV17D yellow fever vaccination, bulk TCR alpha and beta repertoires were sequenced over time. Blood was collected at multiple timepoints before and after primary and secondary immunization, and bulk PBMC replicates and cell subsets were isolated. Two healthy male donors made up the cohort, one aged 18 to 29 years and the other aged 30 to 40 years. Study-level results and caveats: Most clones expanded after primary vaccination were re-detected after the booster (just under 97% of CD4 and roughly 85% of CD8), suggesting broad memory maintenance. Computational filtering was required because FACS-sorted repertoires could contain abundant contaminating clonotypes from the bulk population. A small fraction of clonotypes appeared in both the CD4 and CD8 compartments, likely as a result of convergent recombination. Compared with the primary T-cell response, the secondary T-cell response was weaker but faster, peaking on day 5 rather than day 15. The study included only two donors, which limits how far the findings can be generalized.

As to this clonotype: No antigen is known for it. No much larger clonotype is one base removed from it; base qualities were not supplied.

Instrument on record: Illumina NovaSeq 6000. TCR cDNA was synthesized by 5'RACE template switching, through which a universal primer site and unique molecular identifiers were introduced. Priming for cDNA synthesis came from both the TCR alpha and TCR beta constant segments. Two PCR steps were used to amplify libraries, with sample barcodes and sequencing adapters being added in the second step. Sequencing of libraries was performed on Illumina HiSeq 2500 (2x100 bp) or NovaSeq (2x150 bp). For the original study's pipeline: Demultiplexing of reads and collapsing into UMI consensus sequences were performed with MIGEC, and V(D)J alignment was carried out with MiXCR. Using edgeR on replicate PBMC samples, clonotypes were called vaccine-responding if FDR was below 0.01 and the log2 fold change was above 5 up to day 15. Bulk clonotypes were assigned CD4 or CD8 identity according to which sequenced CD4 or CD8 repertoire held them at higher abundance. TCRdb trimmed the raw reads at Q25, called clones with MiXCR and kept productive beta chains. Here each entry gathers all rows of one CDR3 protein and keeps the most common genes and DNA. In this record, the V and J calls reflect TCRdb's handling and not the investigators' own analysis. The sample includes about 120,000 distinct CDR3 sequences, with under 9% observed a single time. The ten most abundant clones make up approximately 39% of the sample.

Spanning cysteine to phenylalanine, the CDR3 consists of 14 amino acids. Only the CDR3 part of the read is kept: 42 bases, read in frame from the first base. V lost 0 bases and J lost 1 base; the stretch between them is 7 bases long. The germline V gene gives CDR1 as MNHEY and CDR2 as SVGAGI. Interpreted using the paper, the treatment or condition label stands for: live attenuated yellow fever vaccine strain. A standard Ficoll-Paque protocol was used to isolate PBMCs from peripheral blood. Dynabeads CD4 and CD8 positive selection kits were used to isolate the CD4 and CD8 T-cell fractions. TriZol was used to extract RNA from bulk PBMCs, from CD4 and CD8 fractions, and from dextramer-positive and dextramer-negative fractions.

The origin of this receptor is a young man who received the YFV17D yellow fever vaccine. Sequencing used CD8+ T cells sorted from PBMCs, obtained on the day of the yellow fever booster vaccination. The V and J genes are TRBV6-5 and TRBJ2-7; no D gene call is confident. At the DNA level, the sequence is TGTGCCAGCAGTTACTCGAGAGATTCCTACGAGCAGTACTTC. Its protein is CASSYSRDSYEQYF.